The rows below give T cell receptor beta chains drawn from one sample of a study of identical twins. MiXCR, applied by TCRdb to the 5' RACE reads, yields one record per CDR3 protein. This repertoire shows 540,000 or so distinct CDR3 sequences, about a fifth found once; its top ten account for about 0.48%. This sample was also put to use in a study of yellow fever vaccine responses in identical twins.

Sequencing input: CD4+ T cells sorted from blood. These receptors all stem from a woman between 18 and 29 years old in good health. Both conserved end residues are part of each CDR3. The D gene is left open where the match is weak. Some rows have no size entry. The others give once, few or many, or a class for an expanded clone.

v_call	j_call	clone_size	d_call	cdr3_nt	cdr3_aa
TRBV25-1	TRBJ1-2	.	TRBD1	TGTGCCAGCAGCCAGACAGGGACGAAATATGGCTACACCTTC	CASSQTGTKYGYTF
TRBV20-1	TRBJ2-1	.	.	TGCAGTGCTATGGGTGCAGGTTACAATGAGCAGTTCTTC	CSAMGAGYNEQFF
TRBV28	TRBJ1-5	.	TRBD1	TGTGCCAGCAGTTTTCGAGGGACAGGGAGACAGCCCCAGCATTTT	CASSFRGTGRQPQHF
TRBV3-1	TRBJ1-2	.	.	TGTGCCAGCAGCCAAGGAGCAGGGGCTAACTATGGCTACACCTTC	CASSQGAGANYGYTF
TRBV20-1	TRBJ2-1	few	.	TGCAGTGCTAGACCAATCAACTATGGGGGTGAGCAGTTCTTC	CSARPINYGGEQFF
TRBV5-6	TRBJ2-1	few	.	TGTGCCAGCAGCCTTGTGGGTCCCACCTACAATGAGCAGTTCTTC	CASSLVGPTYNEQFF
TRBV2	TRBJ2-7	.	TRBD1	TGTGCCAGCAAGAAGACAGGGCTAGACTACGAGCAGTACTTC	CASKKTGLDYEQYF
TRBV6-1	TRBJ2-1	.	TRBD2	TGTGCCAGCAGTCTTAGCGGGGGCCGGGTCAATGAGCAGTTCTTC	CASSLSGGRVNEQFF
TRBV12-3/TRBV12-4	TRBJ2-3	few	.	TGTGCCAGCAGTCTCTTCCGCCGACCCATGGTTGGGCAGGACACAGATACGCAGTATTTT	CASSLFRRPMVGQDTDTQYF
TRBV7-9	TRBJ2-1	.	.	TGTGCCAGCAGCTCCCGGGGGCGGACCTACAATGAGCAGTTCTTC	CASSSRGRTYNEQFF
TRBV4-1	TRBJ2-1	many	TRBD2	TGCGCCAGCAGCCAAGGCGTGGCGGGAGTCTACAATGAGCAGTTCTTC	CASSQGVAGVYNEQFF
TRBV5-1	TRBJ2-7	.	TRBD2	TGCGCCAGCAGCTGGACTAGCGGACCTTACGAGCAGTACTTC	CASSWTSGPYEQYF
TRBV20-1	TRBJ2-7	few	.	TGCAGTGCTAGAGGGGGGCAGGCACCTTACGAGCAGTACTTC	CSARGGQAPYEQYF
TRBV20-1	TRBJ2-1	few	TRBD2	TGCAGTGCTAGAGATCCCCCCCTGACTAGCGGGGGCTACAATGAGCAGTTCTTC	CSARDPPLTSGGYNEQFF
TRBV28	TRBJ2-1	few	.	TGTGCCAGCACCCCGGGCGGGACAAGCTCCTACAATGAGCAGTTCTTC	CASTPGGTSSYNEQFF
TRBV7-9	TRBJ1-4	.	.	TGTGCCAGCAGCAGCTCGGGCCACCCTAATGAAAAACTGTTTTTT	CASSSSGHPNEKLFF
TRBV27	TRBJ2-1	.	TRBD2	TGTGCCAGCAGTATGACTAGCGGCAGGCCGGAATACAATGAGCAGTTCTTC	CASSMTSGRPEYNEQFF
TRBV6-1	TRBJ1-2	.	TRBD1	TGTGCCAGCAGTATCTCTCCGGGACAGGGAAACTATGGCTACACCTTC	CASSISPGQGNYGYTF
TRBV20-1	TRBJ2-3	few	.	TGCAGTGCTAGAAGCGGGCGGAACACAGATACGCAGTATTTT	CSARSGRNTDTQYF
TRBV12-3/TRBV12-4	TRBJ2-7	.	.	TGTGCCAGCAGTTTAGGAGGGAGAAGGGGCGAGCAGTACTTC	CASSLGGRRGEQYF
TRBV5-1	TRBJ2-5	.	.	TGCGCCAGCAGTTATCCAGGGGGCGCGGGAGTCAAGAATACCCAGTACTTC	CASSYPGGAGVKNTQYF
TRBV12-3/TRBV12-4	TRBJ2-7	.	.	TGTGCCAGCAGTTTATGGTCCTACGAGCAGTACTTC	CASSLWSYEQYF
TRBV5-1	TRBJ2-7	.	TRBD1	TGCGCCAACAGCTTGACAGGGGGATACGAGCAGTACTTC	CANSLTGGYEQYF
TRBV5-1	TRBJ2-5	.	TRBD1	TGCGCCAGCAGCATGCAGACAGGGGGCGTGGGAGAGACCCAGTACTTC	CASSMQTGGVGETQYF
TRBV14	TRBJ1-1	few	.	TGTGCCAGCAGCCCCTTGGGGGGGGCGCATCCTGAAGCTTTCTTT	CASSPLGGAHPEAFF
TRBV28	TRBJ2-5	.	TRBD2	TGTGCCAGCAGCTCTAGCGGGAGCGGGGGAGAGACCCAGTACTTC	CASSSSGSGGETQYF
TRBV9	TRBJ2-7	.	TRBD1	TGTGCCAGCAGCGTTACCCCGGGACAGCTCTCCTACGAGCAGTACTTC	CASSVTPGQLSYEQYF
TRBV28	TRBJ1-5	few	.	TGTGCCAGCAGTTTACGGATCCTATATCAGCCCCAGCATTTT	CASSLRILYQPQHF
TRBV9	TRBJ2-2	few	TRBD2	TGTGCCAGCAGCAGCGGGGTTGCCGTCGGTGGGGAGCTGTTTTTT	CASSSGVAVGGELFF
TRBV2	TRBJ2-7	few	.	TGTGCCAGCAGTATGGGTACTAGTGACTACGAGCAGTACTTC	CASSMGTSDYEQYF
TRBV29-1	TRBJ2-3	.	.	TGCAGCACGTTTGGTGCAGATACGCAGTATTTT	CSTFGADTQYF
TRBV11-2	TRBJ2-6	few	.	TGTGCCAGCAGTTTTGGGGTCTCTGGGGCCAACGTCCTGACTTTC	CASSFGVSGANVLTF
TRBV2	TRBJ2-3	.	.	TGTGCCAGCAGCGTCCACGAAGCGATAGATACGCAGTATTTT	CASSVHEAIDTQYF
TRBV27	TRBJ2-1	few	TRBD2	TGTGCCAGCAGTTGGATCCGGGACTTCTCTACCGAGGGAGGGGTTAATGAGCAGTTCTTC	CASSWIRDFSTEGGVNEQFF
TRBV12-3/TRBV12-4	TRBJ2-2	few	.	TGTGCCAGCACCCCCTTTAGATACGGGAGCCACACCGGGGAGCTGTTTTTT	CASTPFRYGSHTGELFF
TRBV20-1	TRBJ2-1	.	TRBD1	TGCAGTGCTAGAGCTCTCTCGGATTATGGAAGACAGGGTAGCTCCTACAATGAGCAGTTCTTC	CSARALSDYGRQGSSYNEQFF
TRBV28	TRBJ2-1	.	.	TGTGCCAGCAGTCCAAGGGTGGGCTCCTACAATGAGCAGTTCTTC	CASSPRVGSYNEQFF
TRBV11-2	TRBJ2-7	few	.	TGTGCCAGCAGCTTAGTCCTGATTGGGAGGCTAAGCTCCTACGAGCAGTACTTC	CASSLVLIGRLSSYEQYF
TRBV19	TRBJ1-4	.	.	TGTGCCAGTAGTATTCCACAGGGACGGTGGGAAAAACTGTTTTTT	CASSIPQGRWEKLFF
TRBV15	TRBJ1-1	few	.	TGTGCCACCAGCAGACTGAGCACTGAAGCTTTCTTT	CATSRLSTEAFF
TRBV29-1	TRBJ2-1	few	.	TGCAGCGTAAGATTGTATGAGCAGTTCTTC	CSVRLYEQFF
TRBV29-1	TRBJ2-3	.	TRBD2	TGCAGCGTTGAAACTAGCGGGAGTCGGGCAGATACGCAGTATTTT	CSVETSGSRADTQYF
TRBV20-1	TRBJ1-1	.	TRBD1	TGCAGTGCTTATGTGGGGACAGAGGCTTTCTTT	CSAYVGTEAFF
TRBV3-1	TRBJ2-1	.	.	TGTGCCAGCAGCCAAGCAACCCTGTACAATGAGCAGTTCTTC	CASSQATLYNEQFF
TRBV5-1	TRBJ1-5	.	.	TGCGCCAGCAGCTCCGGAAATAATCAGCCCCAGCATTTT	CASSSGNNQPQHF
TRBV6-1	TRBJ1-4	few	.	TGTGCCAGCAGCGAAGGGGACCCTCGGGGACAACTGTTTTTT	CASSEGDPRGQLFF
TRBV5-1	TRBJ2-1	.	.	TGCGCCAGCAGCTTGGTCCGCGCCTCCTACAATGAGCAGTTCTTC	CASSLVRASYNEQFF
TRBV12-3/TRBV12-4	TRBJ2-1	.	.	TGTGCCAGCAGTCCACAGGGTTCTGGTTCGTTCGGTGAGCAGTTCTTC	CASSPQGSGSFGEQFF
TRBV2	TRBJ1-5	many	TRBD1	TGTGCCAGCAGTGAACAGGGGGGCAATCAGCCCCAGCATTTT	CASSEQGGNQPQHF
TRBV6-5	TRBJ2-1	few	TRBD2	TGTGCCAGCAGTTACCCGGGCCCTAGCGGGGACAATGAGCAGTTCTTC	CASSYPGPSGDNEQFF
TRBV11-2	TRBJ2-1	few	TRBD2	TGTGCCAGCAGCTTACGGGTTGGCGGGAGGCTAGACAATGAGCAGTTCTTC	CASSLRVGGRLDNEQFF
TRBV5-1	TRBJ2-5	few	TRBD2	TGCGCCAGCAGCTTGGGCGGGACTAGTATATGGGAGACCCAGTACTTC	CASSLGGTSIWETQYF
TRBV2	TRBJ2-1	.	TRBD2	TGTGCCAGCAGTGAAAGGCGGGAGAGAGTGCAGTTCTTC	CASSERRERVQFF